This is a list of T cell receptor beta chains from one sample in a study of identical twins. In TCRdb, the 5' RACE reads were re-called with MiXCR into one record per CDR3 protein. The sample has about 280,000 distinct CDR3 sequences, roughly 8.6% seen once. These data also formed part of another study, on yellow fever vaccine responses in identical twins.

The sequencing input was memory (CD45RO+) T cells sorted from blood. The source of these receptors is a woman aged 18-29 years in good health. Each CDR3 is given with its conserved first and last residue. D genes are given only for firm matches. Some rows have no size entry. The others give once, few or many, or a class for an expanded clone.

CASSPLRDSNIGNEQFF	TGTGCCAGCAGTCCCCTACGGGACAGTAATATCGGGAATGAGCAGTTCTTC	TRBD1	few	17	TRBJ2-1	TRBV13
CASMANPPAYNEQFF	TGCGCCAGCATGGCGAACCCGCCTGCGTACAATGAGCAGTTCTTC	.	many	15	TRBJ2-1	TRBV5-1
CASSRAGSSDTQYF	TGTGCCAGCAGCAGAGCGGGAAGTTCAGATACGCAGTATTTT	TRBD2	few	14	TRBJ2-3	TRBV12-3/TRBV12-4
CASSYEGGVSNQPQHF	TGTGCCAGCAGTTACGAAGGGGGCGTGAGCAATCAGCCCCAGCATTTT	TRBD1	many	16	TRBJ1-5	TRBV6-5
CSARGGTSFYEQYF	TGCAGTGCTAGAGGGGGGACTAGCTTCTACGAGCAGTACTTC	TRBD2	many	14	TRBJ2-7	TRBV20-1
CASQTGDHTEAFF	TGTGCCAGCCAAACAGGGGATCACACTGAAGCTTTCTTT	TRBD1	few	13	TRBJ1-1	TRBV6-2/TRBV6-3
CASRSQGNIQYF	TGTGCCAGCAGGTCACAGGGAAACATTCAGTACTTC	.	few	12	TRBJ2-4	TRBV2
CSVEGLRTGPTGELFF	TGCAGCGTTGAAGGGTTAAGGACAGGGCCCACCGGGGAGCTGTTTTTT	TRBD1	.	16	TRBJ2-2	TRBV29-1
CASSEQGSNQPQHF	TGTGCCAGTAGCGAACAGGGCTCCAATCAGCCCCAGCATTTT	.	.	14	TRBJ1-5	TRBV19
CASSLAYRGGSNEQFF	TGTGCCAGCAGCTTAGCTTACCGGGGGGGCAGCAATGAGCAGTTCTTC	TRBD2	.	16	TRBJ2-1	TRBV11-2
CASSLAGASNNEQFF	TGTGCCAGCAGCTTAGCGGGGGCCTCCAACAATGAGCAGTTCTTC	.	few	15	TRBJ2-1	TRBV7-7
CASIDGLAGGDEQFF	TGTGCCAGCATCGACGGACTGGCGGGGGGGGATGAGCAGTTCTTC	TRBD2	few	15	TRBJ2-1	TRBV12-3/TRBV12-4
CASIQASLQETQYF	TGTGCCAGCATCCAAGCCAGCCTTCAAGAGACCCAGTACTTC	.	.	14	TRBJ2-5	TRBV14
CASSEVRIGRGTDTQYF	TGTGCCAGCAGTGAAGTGAGGATCGGCAGGGGGACAGATACGCAGTATTTT	TRBD1	many	17	TRBJ2-3	TRBV6-1
CATSREFAGTDTQYF	TGTGCCACCAGCAGAGAGTTCGCGGGGACAGATACGCAGTATTTT	.	.	15	TRBJ2-3	TRBV15
CASSSGQASEAFF	TGTGCCAGCAGCTCGGGACAGGCCAGTGAAGCTTTCTTT	TRBD1	few	13	TRBJ1-1	TRBV7-9
CASRGQGQGSSPLHF	TGTGCCAGCAGGGGGCAGGGACAGGGGAGTTCACCCCTCCACTTT	TRBD1	many	15	TRBJ1-6	TRBV12-3/TRBV12-4
CASSLVGGQGNQPQHF	TGTGCCAGCAGCTTGGTAGGGGGACAGGGCAATCAGCCCCAGCATTTT	TRBD1	.	16	TRBJ1-5	TRBV5-5
CSVLPYNEQFF	TGCAGCGTTTTGCCCTACAATGAGCAGTTCTTC	.	.	11	TRBJ2-1	TRBV29-1
CASNLGLGLTDTQYF	TGTGCCAGCAACTTAGGACTAGGTCTCACAGATACGCAGTATTTT	TRBD2	.	15	TRBJ2-3	TRBV6-1
CASSYLVGGSSGNTIYF	TGTGCCAGCAGTTACCTGGTGGGGGGGAGCTCTGGAAACACCATATATTTT	.	many	17	TRBJ1-3	TRBV6-5
CATRTDLNYGYTF	TGTGCCACCCGGACAGACCTCAACTATGGCTACACCTTC	.	many	13	TRBJ1-2	TRBV10-3
CASSLGAGATNEKLFF	TGTGCCAGCAGCTTAGGGGCCGGAGCAACTAATGAAAAACTGTTTTTT	.	many	16	TRBJ1-4	TRBV7-9
CASKITQETQYF	TGCGCCAGCAAAATTACCCAAGAGACCCAGTACTTC	.	few	12	TRBJ2-5	TRBV5-1